This TCR beta chain was identified in a study of blood T cells in healthy people across ages. Study-level points and caveats: As age increased, TCR beta diversity per million T cells fell in a roughly linear fashion.

Russia was home to the donors, healthy Caucasian individuals aged about 6 to 90. RNA extraction gave at least 5 micrograms of total RNA per sample. Primed by a sample-barcoded 5' primer and a J-beta primer mix, a second PCR proceeded for about 6 to 11 cycles. A template-switch adaptor that had 12 random nucleotides put a tag on each cDNA molecule. From the 5' RACE reads, TCRdb called clonotypes with MiXCR, one entry per CDR3 protein. The table lists some 1,500,000 distinct CDR3 sequences, roughly 43% of them singletons. For this clonotype: Antigen unknown.

The sequence came from a woman aged 18-30 years in good health. Sequenced material: blood.

The DNA of the CDR3 is TGTGCCAGCAGCTTAGGGCGGTCCCCCAATCAGCCCCAGCATTTT. Translation: CASSLGRSPNQPQHF. The chain uses TRBV7-2 and TRBJ1-5; D is unresolved. The CDR3 has 15 residues. The germline CDR1 and CDR2 sequences are SGHTA and FQGNSA. V lost 1 base, J lost 3 bases, and 10 bases lay in between.